What follows describes a single TCR beta chain. Using immunoSEQ multiplex PCR, the repertoire was profiled, and TCRdb retains in-frame clones only, with some absent. The sample yields around 70,000 clones, over 75% seen once. This entry is derived from a study of OX40 agonist ivuxolimab in advanced cancers. The CDR3 extends over 11 amino acids. Trimming took 7 bases from V and 7 from J, leaving 7 bases between them. Germline assignment: CDR1 MNHNS and CDR2 SASEGT. The chain uses TRBV6-1 and TRBJ2-2; D is ambiguous. The receptor's source is an adult with an advanced solid tumor such as melanoma, head and neck, liver or kidney cancer. The sequencing used CD4+ or CD8+ T cells sorted from blood, collected in a trial of the OX40 agonist ivuxolimab. CDR3 DNA sequence: TGTGCCAGCACCCGGAGCGGGGAGCTGTTTTTT. It codes for CASTRSGELFF.